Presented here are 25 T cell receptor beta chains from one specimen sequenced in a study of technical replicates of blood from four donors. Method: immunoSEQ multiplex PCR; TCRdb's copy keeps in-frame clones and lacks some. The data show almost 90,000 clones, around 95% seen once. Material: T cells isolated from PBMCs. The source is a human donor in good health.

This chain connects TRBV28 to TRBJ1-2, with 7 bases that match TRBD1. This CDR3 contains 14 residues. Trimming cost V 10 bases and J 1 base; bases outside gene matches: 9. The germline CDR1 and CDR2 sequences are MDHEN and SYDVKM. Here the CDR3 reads CANTTGVINYGYTF. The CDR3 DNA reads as TGTGCCAACACAACAGGGGTAATTAACTATGGCTACACCTTC.

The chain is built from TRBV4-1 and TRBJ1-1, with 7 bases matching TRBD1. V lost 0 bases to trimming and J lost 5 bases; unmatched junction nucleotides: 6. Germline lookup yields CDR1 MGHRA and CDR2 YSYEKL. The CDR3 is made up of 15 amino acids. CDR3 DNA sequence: TGCGCCAGCAGCCAAGATCAGGGGGGATGGACTGAAGCTTTCTTT. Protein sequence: CASSQDQGGWTEAFF.

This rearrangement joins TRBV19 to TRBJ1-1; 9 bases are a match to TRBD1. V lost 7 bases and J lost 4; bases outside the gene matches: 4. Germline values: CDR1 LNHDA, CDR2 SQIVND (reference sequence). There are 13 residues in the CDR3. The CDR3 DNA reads TGTGCCAGTATAGGGACAGGGACCACTGAAGCTTTCTTT. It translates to CASIGTGTTEAFF.

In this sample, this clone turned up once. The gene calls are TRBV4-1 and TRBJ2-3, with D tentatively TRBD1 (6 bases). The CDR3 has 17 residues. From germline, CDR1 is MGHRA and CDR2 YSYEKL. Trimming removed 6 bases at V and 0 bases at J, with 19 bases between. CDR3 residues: CASRHLTGTFSTDTQYF. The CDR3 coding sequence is TGCGCCAGCAGGCACCTTACAGGGACCTTTAGCACAGATACGCAGTATTTT.

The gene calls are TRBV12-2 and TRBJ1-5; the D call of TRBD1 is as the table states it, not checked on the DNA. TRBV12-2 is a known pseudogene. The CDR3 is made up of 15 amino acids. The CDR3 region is CASRFREPGGRAQHF. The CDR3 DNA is TGTGCAAGTCGCTTCCGAGAGCCAGGGGGCAGGGCCCAGCATTTT.

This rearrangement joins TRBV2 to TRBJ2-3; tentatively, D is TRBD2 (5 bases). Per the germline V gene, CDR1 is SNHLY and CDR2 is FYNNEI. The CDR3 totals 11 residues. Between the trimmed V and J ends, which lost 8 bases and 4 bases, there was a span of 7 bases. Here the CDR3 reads CASQLADTQYF. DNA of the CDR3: TGTGCCAGCCAACTAGCAGATACGCAGTATTTT. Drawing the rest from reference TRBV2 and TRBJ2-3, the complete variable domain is EPEVTQTPSHQVTQMGQEVILRCVPISNHLYFYWYRQILGQKVEFLVSFYNNEISEKSEIFDDQFSVERPDGSNFTLKIRSTKLEDSAMYFCASQLADTQYFGPGTRLTVL.

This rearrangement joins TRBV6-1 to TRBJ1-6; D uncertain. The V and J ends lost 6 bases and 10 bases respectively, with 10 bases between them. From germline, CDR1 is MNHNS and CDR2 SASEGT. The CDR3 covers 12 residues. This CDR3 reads CASSELGSPLHF. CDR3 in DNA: TGTGCCAGCAGCGAACTGGGCTCACCCCTCCACTTT.

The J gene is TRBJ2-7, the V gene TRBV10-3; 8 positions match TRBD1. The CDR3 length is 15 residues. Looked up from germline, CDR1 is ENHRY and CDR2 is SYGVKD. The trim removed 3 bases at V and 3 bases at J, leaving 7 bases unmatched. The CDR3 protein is CAISDPGTGGYEQYF. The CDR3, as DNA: TGTGCCATCAGTGACCCAGGAACAGGGGGCTACGAGCAGTACTTC.

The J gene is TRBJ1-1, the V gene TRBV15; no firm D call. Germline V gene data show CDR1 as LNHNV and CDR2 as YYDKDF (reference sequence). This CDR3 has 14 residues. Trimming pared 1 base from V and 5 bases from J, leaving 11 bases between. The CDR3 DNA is TGTGCCACCAGCAGAGTTGTATCGGTTACTGAAGCTTTCTTT. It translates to CATSRVVSVTEAFF.

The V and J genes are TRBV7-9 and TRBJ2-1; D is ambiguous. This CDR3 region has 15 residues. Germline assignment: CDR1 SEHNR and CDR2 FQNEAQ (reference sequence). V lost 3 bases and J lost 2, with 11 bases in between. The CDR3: CASSFEKLAYNEQFF. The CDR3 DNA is TGTGCCAGCAGCTTCGAGAAGTTGGCCTACAATGAGCAGTTCTTC.

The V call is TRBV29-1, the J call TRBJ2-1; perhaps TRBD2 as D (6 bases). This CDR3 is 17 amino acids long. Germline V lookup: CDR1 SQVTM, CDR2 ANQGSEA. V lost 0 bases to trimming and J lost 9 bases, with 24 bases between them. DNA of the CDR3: TGCAGCGTTGAAGATGGGGGAAGAGTCCGATGGAGGGGTGAGCAGTTCTTC. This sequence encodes CSVEDGGRVRWRGEQFF.

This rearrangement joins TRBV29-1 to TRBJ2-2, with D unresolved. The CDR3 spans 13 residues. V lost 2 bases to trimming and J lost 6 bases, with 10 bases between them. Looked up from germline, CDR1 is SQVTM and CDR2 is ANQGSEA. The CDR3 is CSVEPPGSGELFF. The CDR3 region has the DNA TGCAGCGTTGAACCCCCCGGGTCCGGGGAGCTGTTTTTT.

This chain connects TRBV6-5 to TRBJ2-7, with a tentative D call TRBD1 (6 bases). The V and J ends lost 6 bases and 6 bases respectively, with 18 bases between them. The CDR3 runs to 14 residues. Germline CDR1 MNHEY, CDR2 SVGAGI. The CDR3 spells CASSFTEGRGEQYF. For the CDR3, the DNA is TGTGCCAGCAGCTTTACCGAGGGCAGGGGCGAGCAGTACTTC.

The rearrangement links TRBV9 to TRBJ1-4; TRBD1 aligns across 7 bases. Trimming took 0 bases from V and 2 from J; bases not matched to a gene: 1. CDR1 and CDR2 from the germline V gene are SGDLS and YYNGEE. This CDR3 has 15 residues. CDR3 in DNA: TGTGCCAGCAGCGTAGTGACAGGGACTAATGAAAAACTGTTTTTT. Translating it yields CASSVVTGTNEKLFF.

The DNA for the CDR3 is TGTGCCATCATCTATATCCTTATTGAAGCTTTCTTT. Translating it yields CAIIYILIEAFF. The J gene is TRBJ1-1, the V gene TRBV21-1. TRBV21-1 is termed a pseudogene. The CDR3 spans 12 residues.

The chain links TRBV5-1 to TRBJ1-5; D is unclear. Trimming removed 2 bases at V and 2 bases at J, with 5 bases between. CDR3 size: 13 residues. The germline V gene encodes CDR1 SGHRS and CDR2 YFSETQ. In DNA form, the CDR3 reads TGCGCCAGCAGCTTTTCCGGCAATCAGCCCCAGCATTTT. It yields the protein CASSFSGNQPQHF.

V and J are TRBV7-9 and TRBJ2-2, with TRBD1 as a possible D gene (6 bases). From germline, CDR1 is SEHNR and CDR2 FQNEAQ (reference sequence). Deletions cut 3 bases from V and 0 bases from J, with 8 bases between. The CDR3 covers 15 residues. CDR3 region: CASSFGQTNTGELFF. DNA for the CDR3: TGTGCCAGCAGCTTCGGACAGACGAACACCGGGGAGCTGTTTTTT.

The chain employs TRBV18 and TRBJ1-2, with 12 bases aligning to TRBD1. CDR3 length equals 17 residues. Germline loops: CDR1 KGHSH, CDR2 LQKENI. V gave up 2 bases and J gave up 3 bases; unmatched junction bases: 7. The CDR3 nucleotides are TGTGCCAGCTCACCAGGGACAGGGGGCGTCGGCTACTATGGCTACACCTTC. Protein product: CASSPGTGGVGYYGYTF. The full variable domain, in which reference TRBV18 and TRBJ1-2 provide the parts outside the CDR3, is NAGVMQNPRHLVRRRGQEARLRCSPMKGHSHVYWYRQLPEEGLKFMVYLQKENIIDESGMPKERFSAEFPKEGPSILRIQQVVRGDSAAYFCASSPGTGGVGYYGYTFGSGTRLTVV.

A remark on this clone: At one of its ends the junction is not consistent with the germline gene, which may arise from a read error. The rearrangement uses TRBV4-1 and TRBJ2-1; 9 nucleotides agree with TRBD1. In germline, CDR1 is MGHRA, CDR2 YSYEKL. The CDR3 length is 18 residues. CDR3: CASSQATGTGNSGNEQFF. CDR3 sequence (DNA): TGCGCCAGCAGTCAAGCCACCGGGACAGGGAATAGTGGGAATGAGCAGTTCTTC.

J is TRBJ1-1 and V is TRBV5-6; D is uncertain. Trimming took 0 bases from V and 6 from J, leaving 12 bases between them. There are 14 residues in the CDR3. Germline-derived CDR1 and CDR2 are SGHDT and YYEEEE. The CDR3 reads CASSLVSGFSEAFF. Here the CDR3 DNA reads TGTGCCAGCAGCTTGGTTTCGGGATTCTCTGAAGCTTTCTTT.

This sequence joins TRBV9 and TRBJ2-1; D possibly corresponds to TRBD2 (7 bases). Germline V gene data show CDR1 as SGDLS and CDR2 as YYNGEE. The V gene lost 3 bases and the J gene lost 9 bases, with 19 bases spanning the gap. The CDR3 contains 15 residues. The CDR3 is CASSGDRLGGGEQFF. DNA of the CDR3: TGTGCCAGCAGCGGAGACAGGCTAGGGGGGGGTGAGCAGTTCTTC.

This chain's CDR3 is CASRVAGGPTDTQYF. In DNA form, the CDR3 reads TGTGCCAGCAGGGTAGCGGGGGGCCCCACAGATACGCAGTATTTT. This rearrangement joins TRBV2 to TRBJ2-3; 10 bases are a match to TRBD2. Germline trimming cut 6 bases from V and 2 bases from J; bases unmatched to any gene: 5. The germline V gene has CDR1 SNHLY and CDR2 FYNNEI. The CDR3 length is 15 residues.

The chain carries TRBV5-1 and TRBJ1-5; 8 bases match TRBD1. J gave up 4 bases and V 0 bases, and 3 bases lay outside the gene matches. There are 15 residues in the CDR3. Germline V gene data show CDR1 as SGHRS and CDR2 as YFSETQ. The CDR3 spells CASSLGTGPNQPQHF. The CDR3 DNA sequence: TGCGCCAGCAGCTTGGGGACAGGGCCAAATCAGCCCCAGCATTTT.

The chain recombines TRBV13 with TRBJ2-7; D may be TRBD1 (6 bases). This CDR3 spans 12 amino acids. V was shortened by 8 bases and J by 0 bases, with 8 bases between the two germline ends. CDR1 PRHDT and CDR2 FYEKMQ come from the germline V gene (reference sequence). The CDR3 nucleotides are TGTGCCAGCCAGGGGACCTCCTACGAGCAGTACTTC. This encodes CASQGTSYEQYF.

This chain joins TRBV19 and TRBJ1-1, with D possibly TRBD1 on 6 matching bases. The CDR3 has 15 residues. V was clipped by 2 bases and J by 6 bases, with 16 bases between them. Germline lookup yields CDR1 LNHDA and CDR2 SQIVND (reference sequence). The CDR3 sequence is CASSIRVQGSAEAFF. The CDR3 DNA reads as TGTGCCAGTAGTATAAGGGTACAGGGTTCGGCTGAAGCTTTCTTT.